This entry features one T cell receptor beta chain sequence. Its antigen is currently unknown. The data were produced by immunoSEQ multiplex PCR, yet TCRdb's version contains in-frame clones alone and is incomplete. The sample shows 45,000 or so clones, about 73% of them seen only once. Every patient had relapsed following autologous stem cell transplantation, and cohorts differed in brentuximab vedotin exposure. This specimen belongs to a study of PD-1 blockade in classical Hodgkin lymphoma. Findings and limits, study-wide: Complete responders showed a baseline diversity that resembled the diversity of newly diagnosed patients. By C4D1 there was a significant rise in CD4+ TCR diversity but not in CD8+ TCR diversity.

The CDR3 is 21 amino acids. Germline assignment: CDR1 SGHTA and CDR2 FQGTGA. Trimming took 0 bases from V and 2 from J, leaving 29 bases between them. Sequences were derived from peripheral blood mononuclear cells (PBMCs), sampled at baseline. The receptor was isolated from a human donor with classical Hodgkin lymphoma. The chain couples TRBV7-3 to TRBJ2-7, with D uncertain. The CDR3, as DNA: TGTGCCAGCAGCTTAACGTCGACCATCCGGACCCCAAGTCTGCCCCCCTACGAGCAGTACTTC. It is translated as CASSLTSTIRTPSLPPYEQYF. The complete variable domain, with remaining parts taken from reference TRBV7-3 and TRBJ2-7, reads GAGVSQTPSNKVTEKGKYVELRCDPISGHTALYWYRQSLGQGPEFLIYFQGTGAADDSGLPNDRFFAVRPEGSVSTLKIQRTERGDSAVYLCASSLTSTIRTPSLPPYEQYFGPGTRLTVT.